Each of the 8 T cell receptor beta chains below was sequenced from the same sample in a study of blood T cell repertoires in COVID-19. Some clones are missing from TCRdb's copy, which holds only in-frame ones; the method was immunoSEQ multiplex PCR. Among around 100,000 clones listed, around 87% were seen once. Sequencing was carried out using peripheral blood. These receptors were taken from a human donor in a cohort sampled during active COVID-19.

DNA for the CDR3: TGCGCCAGCAGCCCCCCCGGCGGTGAAGCTTTCTTT. Amino acids: CASSPPGGEAFF. The V gene is TRBV4-1, the J gene TRBJ1-1; unclear D gene. Trimming cost V 4 bases and J 7 bases, with 10 bases left between them. This CDR3 is 12 amino acids long. CDR1 MGHRA and CDR2 YSYEKL come from the germline V gene.

This chain links TRBV6-2 or TRBV6-3 with TRBJ2-1; 8 nucleotides agree with TRBD1. Germline V lookup: CDR1 MNHEY, CDR2 SVGEGT. Trimming removed 6 bases from V and 15 bases from J; junction bases left unmatched: 10. The CDR3 is made up of 12 amino acids. The CDR3 DNA reads TGTGCCAGCAGCCGCCCGGACAGGGTGGCGTTCTTC. Amino acids: CASSRPDRVAFF.

The chain joins TRBV5-6 to TRBJ2-2, with TRBD2 as a possible D gene (6 bases). Germline V CDR1 and CDR2: SGHDT, YYEEEE. V shed 0 bases and J shed 4 bases, with 13 bases lying between them. CDR3 length: 16 residues. The CDR3 region is CASSLGGAGFTGELFF. DNA for the CDR3: TGTGCCAGCAGCTTGGGCGGGGCTGGTTTCACCGGGGAGCTGTTTTTT.

The rearrangement uses TRBV10-1 and TRBJ1-4; D is possibly TRBD1 (5 bases). Germline values: CDR1 WNHNN, CDR2 SYGVQD (reference sequence). V lost 0 bases to trimming and J lost 8 bases, with 10 bases between them. The CDR3 contains 14 residues. This chain's CDR3 is CASSESGRGEKLFF. Written as DNA, the CDR3 is TGCGCCAGCAGTGAGTCGGGGAGGGGAGAAAAACTGTTTTTT.

DNA for the CDR3: TGTGCCAGCAGCTTGGGGGGGATGGGCCCCCCAGAGACCCAGTACTTC. Residues: CASSLGGMGPPETQYF. The chain joins TRBV7-2 to TRBJ2-5; 7 nucleotides line up with TRBD2. The V gene end was trimmed by 3 bases and the J gene end by 4 bases; junction bases not matched to a gene: 11. Germline CDR1 reads SGHTA; CDR2 reads FQGNSA. The CDR3 is 16 residues long.

The J gene is TRBJ1-1, the V gene TRBV6-5, with D possibly being TRBD1 (5 bases). Germline CDR1 reads MNHEY; CDR2 reads SVGAGI. This CDR3 is 15 amino acids long. The germline V and J ends were trimmed by 0 bases and 1 base, with 9 bases remaining between them. CDR3 residues: CASSYSRQKNTEAFF. CDR3 nucleotides: TGTGCCAGCAGTTACTCTCGACAGAAGAACACTGAAGCTTTCTTT.

The rearrangement links TRBV7-9 to TRBJ2-5; the match to TRBD1 covers 8 bases. This CDR3 has 13 amino acids. In germline, CDR1 is SEHNR, CDR2 FQNEAQ (reference sequence). V shed 5 bases, J shed 2 bases, and the junction held 1 base outside the gene matches. CDR3 sequence reads: CASSGDRQETQYF. The CDR3, as DNA: TGTGCCAGCAGCGGGGACAGGCAAGAGACCCAGTACTTC.

The chain carries TRBV4-3 and TRBJ2-2; no clear D gene. The germline V gene has CDR1 LGHNA and CDR2 YSLEER. This CDR3 is built from 17 residues. V was shortened by 0 bases and J by 0 bases, with 11 bases between the two germline ends. The CDR3 region is CASSQETRQPNTGELFF. The CDR3 nucleotides are TGCGCCAGCAGCCAAGAGACCAGGCAACCGAACACCGGGGAGCTGTTTTTT.